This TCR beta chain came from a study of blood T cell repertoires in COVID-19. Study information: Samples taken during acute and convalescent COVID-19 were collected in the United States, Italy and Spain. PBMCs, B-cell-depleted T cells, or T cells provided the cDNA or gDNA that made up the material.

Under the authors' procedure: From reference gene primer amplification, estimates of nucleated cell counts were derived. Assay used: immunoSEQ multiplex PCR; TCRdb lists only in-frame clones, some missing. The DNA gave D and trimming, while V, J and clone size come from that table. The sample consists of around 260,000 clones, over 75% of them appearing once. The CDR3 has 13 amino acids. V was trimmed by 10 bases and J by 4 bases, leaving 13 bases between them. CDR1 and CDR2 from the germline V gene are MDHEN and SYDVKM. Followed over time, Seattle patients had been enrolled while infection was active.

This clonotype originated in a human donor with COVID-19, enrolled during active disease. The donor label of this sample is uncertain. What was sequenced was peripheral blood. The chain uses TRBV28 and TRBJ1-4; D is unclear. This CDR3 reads CATKGGFNEKLFF. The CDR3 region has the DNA TGTGCCACCAAGGGAGGGTTTAATGAAAAACTGTTTTTT.